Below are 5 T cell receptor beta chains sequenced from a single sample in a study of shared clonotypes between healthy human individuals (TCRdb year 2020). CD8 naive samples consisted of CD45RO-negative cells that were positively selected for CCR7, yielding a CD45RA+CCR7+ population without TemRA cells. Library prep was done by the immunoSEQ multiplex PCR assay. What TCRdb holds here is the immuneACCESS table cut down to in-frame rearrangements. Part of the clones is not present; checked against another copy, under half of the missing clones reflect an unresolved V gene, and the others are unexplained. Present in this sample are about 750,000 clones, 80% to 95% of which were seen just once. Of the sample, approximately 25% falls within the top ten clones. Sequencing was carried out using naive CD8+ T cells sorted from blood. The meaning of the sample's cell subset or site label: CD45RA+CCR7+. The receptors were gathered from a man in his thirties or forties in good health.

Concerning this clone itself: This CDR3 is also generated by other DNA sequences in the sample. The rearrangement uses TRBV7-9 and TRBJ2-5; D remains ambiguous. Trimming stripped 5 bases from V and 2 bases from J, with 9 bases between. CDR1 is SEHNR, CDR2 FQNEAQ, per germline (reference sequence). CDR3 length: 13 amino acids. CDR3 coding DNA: TGTGCCAGCAGCCCGCGTGGGCAAGAGACCCAGTACTTC. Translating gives CASSPRGQETQYF.

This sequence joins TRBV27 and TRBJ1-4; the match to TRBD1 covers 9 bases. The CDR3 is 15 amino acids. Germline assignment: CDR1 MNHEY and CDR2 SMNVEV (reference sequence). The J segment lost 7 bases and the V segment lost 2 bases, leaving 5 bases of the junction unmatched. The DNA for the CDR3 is TGTGCCAGCAGTTTACGGGACAGGGAAGGTGAAAAACTGTTTTTT. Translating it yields CASSLRDREGEKLFF.

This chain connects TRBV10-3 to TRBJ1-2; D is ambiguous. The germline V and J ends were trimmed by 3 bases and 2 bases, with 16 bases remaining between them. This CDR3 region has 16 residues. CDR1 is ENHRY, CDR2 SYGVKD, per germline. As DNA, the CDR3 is TGTGCCATCAGTGATTCGGCCCAGCACCGGAACTATGGCTACACCTTC. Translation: CAISDSAQHRNYGYTF.

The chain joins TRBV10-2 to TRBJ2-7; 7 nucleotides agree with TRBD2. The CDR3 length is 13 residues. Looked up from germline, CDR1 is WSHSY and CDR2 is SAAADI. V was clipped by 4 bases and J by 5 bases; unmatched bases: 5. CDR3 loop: CASSGGSVNEQYF. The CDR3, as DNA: TGCGCCAGCAGTGGCGGGAGCGTAAACGAGCAGTACTTC.

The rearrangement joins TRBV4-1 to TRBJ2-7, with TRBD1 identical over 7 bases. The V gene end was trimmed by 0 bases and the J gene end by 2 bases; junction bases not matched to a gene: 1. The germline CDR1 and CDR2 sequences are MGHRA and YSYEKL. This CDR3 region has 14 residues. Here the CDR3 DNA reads TGCGCCAGCAGCCAAGAAAGGGGGCCCTACGAGCAGTACTTC. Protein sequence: CASSQERGPYEQYF.